The 17 T cell receptor beta chains listed next were all sequenced from one sample in a study of blood T cell repertoires in COVID-19. Profiling relied on immunoSEQ multiplex PCR, and the TCRdb table lists in-frame clones only, not all of them. The sample carries tens of thousands of clones, 86% recorded once. What was sequenced was peripheral blood. The receptors originated from a man aged 60-69 years with active or convalescent COVID-19.

The V gene is TRBV18, the J gene TRBJ1-3; no clear D gene. The CDR3 length is 16 residues. The V gene's germline CDR1 is KGHSH and CDR2 LQKENI. Deletions cut 3 bases from V and 0 bases from J, with 12 bases between. As DNA, the CDR3 is TGTGCCAGCTCACCGGGGTTTGGGAGCTCTGGAAACACCATATATTTT. Its translation is CASSPGFGSSGNTIYF.

This chain connects TRBV6-5 to TRBJ1-3; TRBD1 might be the D (6 bases). Germline V gives CDR1 MNHEY, CDR2 SVGAGI. The CDR3 runs to 14 residues. Trimming took 6 bases from V and 0 from J, leaving 9 bases between them. CDR3 sequence (DNA): TGTGCCAGCAGAGGGGGGGACTCTGGAAACACCATATATTTT. Translated: CASRGGDSGNTIYF.

This chain links TRBV7-3 with TRBJ2-7; weak D call: TRBD2 (6 bases). The CDR3 loop spans 14 amino acids. The V end was cut by 1 base, the J end by 2 bases, with 9 bases between. The germline gives CDR1 SGHTA, CDR2 FQGTGA. The CDR3 coding sequence is TGTGCCAGCAGCTTAAATAGCGGACCCTACGAGCAGTACTTC. Translation: CASSLNSGPYEQYF. The full variable domain, in which reference TRBV7-3 and TRBJ2-7 provide the parts outside the CDR3, is GAGVSQTPSNKVTEKGKYVELRCDPISGHTALYWYRQSLGQGPEFLIYFQGTGAADDSGLPNDRFFAVRPEGSVSTLKIQRTERGDSAVYLCASSLNSGPYEQYFGPGTRLTVT.

The sample holds a few counts of this clone. The gene calls are TRBV7-8 and TRBJ1-2, with TRBD1 identical over 11 bases. The CDR3 length is 15 residues. With 3 bases clipped from V and 2 bases from J, the junction kept 2 bases outside the gene matches. Germline V gene data show CDR1 as SGHVS and CDR2 as FQNEAQ. The CDR3 DNA follows: TGTGCCAGCAGCTTGGGACAGGGGGAAAACTATGGCTACACCTTC. The encoded protein is CASSLGQGENYGYTF.

V usage is TRBV30 and J usage is TRBJ2-1, with 8 nucleotides matching TRBD2. This CDR3 region has 14 residues. The V gene end was trimmed by 2 bases and the J gene end by 7 bases; junction bases not matched to a gene: 7. Germline values: CDR1 GTSNPN, CDR2 SVGIG (reference sequence). DNA of the CDR3: TGTGCCTGGAGTCCGGGGGGGGCGCGAAATGAGCAGTTCTTC. Translating gives CAWSPGGARNEQFF. Supplemented by reference TRBV30 and TRBJ2-1, the full variable domain reads SQTIHQWPATLVQPVGSPLSLECTVEGTSNPNLYWYRQAAGRGLQLLFYSVGIGQISSEVPQNLSASRPQDRQFILSSKKLLLSDSGFYLCAWSPGGARNEQFFGPGTRLTVL.

V is TRBV12-3 or TRBV12-4 and J is TRBJ2-7, with TRBD1 as a possible D gene (6 bases). Deletions cut 7 bases from V and 4 bases from J, with 11 bases between. The CDR3 has 12 residues. This CDR3 reads CASKTTGYEQYF. CDR3 coding DNA: TGTGCCAGCAAGACCACAGGGTACGAGCAGTACTTC.

This CDR3 is CASSQALERELYTF. CDR3 nucleotide sequence: TGCGCCAGCAGCCAAGCCCTTGAGAGGGAATTGTACACCTTC. This chain uses TRBV4-3 with TRBJ1-2; no definite D call. The length of the CDR3 is 14 residues. The V gene's germline CDR1 is LGHNA and CDR2 YSLEER. Trimming removed 1 base at V and 11 bases at J, with 17 bases between.

The chain couples TRBV12-3 or TRBV12-4 to TRBJ2-2; no reliable D call. The V end was cut by 4 bases, the J end by 5 bases, with 2 bases between. CDR3 length: 11 residues. CDR3 sequence reads: CASSSTGELFF. CDR3 DNA: TGTGCCAGCAGTTCTACCGGGGAGCTGTTTTTT.

The chain uses TRBV7-9 and TRBJ2-5, with 7 bases that match TRBD1. The CDR3 spans 13 residues. V gave up 5 bases and J gave up 4 bases; unmatched junction bases: 4. Germline loops: CDR1 SEHNR, CDR2 FQNEAQ (reference sequence). This CDR3 is CASSLDRVETQYF. CDR3 coding DNA: TGTGCCAGCAGCCTCGACAGGGTAGAGACCCAGTACTTC.

V gene TRBV25-1 combines with J gene TRBJ1-1, with a possible D match to TRBD1 (6 bases). Germline V gives CDR1 MGHDK, CDR2 SYGVNS. The CDR3 loop spans 14 amino acids. Trimming took off 4 bases at V and 1 base at J, with 10 bases between the two ends. Here the CDR3 DNA reads TGTGCCAGCAGTGTACAGGGAAGGAACACTGAAGCTTTCTTT. Its translation is CASSVQGRNTEAFF.

The chain employs TRBV6-6 and TRBJ2-7, with 12 nucleotides matching TRBD2. This CDR3 has 15 amino acids. J lost 2 bases, V lost 6 bases, and 5 bases had no gene match. Germline lookup yields CDR1 MNHNY and CDR2 SVGAGI (reference sequence). Here the CDR3 DNA reads TGTGCCAGCAGCCTAACTAGCGGGGGGCCCTACGAGCAGTACTTC. Encoded protein: CASSLTSGGPYEQYF.

The gene calls are TRBV6-5 and TRBJ1-2; D gene unclear. The CDR3 loop spans 14 amino acids. V was shortened by 6 bases and J by 4 bases, with 15 bases between the two germline ends. Germline CDR1 MNHEY, CDR2 SVGAGI. The CDR3 DNA sequence: TGTGCCAGCAGCCCAGCGGGGTGGGGCTATGGCTACACCTTC. Its translation is CASSPAGWGYGYTF.

This chain joins TRBV3-1 (or the pseudogene TRBV3-2) and TRBJ1-5, with TRBD1 matching 7 bases. CDR1 is LGHDT, CDR2 YNNKEL, per germline (reference sequence). Losses at the gene ends were 3 bases for V and 6 bases for J; bases not matched to a gene: 5. The CDR3 covers 14 residues. The CDR3 protein is CASSHSQGSQPQHF. For the CDR3, the DNA is TGTGCCAGCAGCCACTCACAGGGGAGTCAGCCCCAGCATTTT.

This clone was recorded only once. The chain couples TRBV7-2 to TRBJ1-2; perhaps TRBD1 as D (6 bases). This CDR3 has 13 residues. Germline V gives CDR1 SGHTA, CDR2 FQGNSA. Trimming cost V 0 bases and J 13 bases, with 15 bases left between them. The CDR3 protein is CASSLAGGVGSTF. The CDR3 bases are TGTGCCAGCAGCTTAGCTGGGGGCGTTGGGAGCACCTTC.

V usage is TRBV3-1 (or the pseudogene TRBV3-2) and J usage is TRBJ2-7; tentative D call: TRBD1 (6 bases). The CDR3 covers 15 residues. V was pared by 4 bases and J by 1 base, with 14 bases between. Germline V CDR1 and CDR2: LGHDT, YNNKEL (reference sequence). The CDR3 sequence: CASSRSGTKSYEQYF. DNA of the CDR3: TGTGCCAGCAGCCGATCCGGGACAAAATCCTACGAGCAGTACTTC.

V is TRBV19 and J is TRBJ2-1; 9 bases are shared with TRBD1. Trimming took 3 bases from V and 4 from J; bases not matched to a gene: 7. The CDR3 totals 16 residues. CDR1 is LNHDA and CDR2 is SQIVND in the germline V gene (reference sequence). CDR3: CASSMWDRELYNEQFF. In DNA, the CDR3 is TGTGCCAGTAGTATGTGGGACAGGGAGCTTTACAATGAGCAGTTCTTC.

This rearrangement joins TRBV5-1 to TRBJ2-3; 8 bases are a match to TRBD1. The CDR3 runs 15 residues. V lost 8 bases and J lost 3; bases outside the gene matches: 11. The V gene's germline CDR1 is SGHRS and CDR2 YFSETQ. CDR3: CASGPGTGTTDTQYF. The CDR3 DNA reads as TGCGCCAGTGGGCCCGGGACAGGCACAACAGATACGCAGTATTTT.